This paragraph reports one T cell receptor (beta chain). The data were taken from a study of blood T cell repertoires in COVID-19. Overall study context: Italy, Spain and the United States were the sources of the convalescent and acute COVID-19 samples. PBMCs, B-cell-depleted T cells, or T cells provided the cDNA or gDNA that made up the material.

This CDR3 is 16 amino acids long. The germline gives CDR1 SGHAT, CDR2 FQNNGV. V lost 5 bases to trimming and J lost 1 base; unmatched junction nucleotides: 6. This table comes from immunoSEQ multiplex PCR, and its TCRdb copy is limited to in-frame clones, with some not included. The sample contains fewer than 30,000 clones, roughly 88% of which appear only once. This receptor was taken from a woman aged 80 or older with COVID-19, enrolled during active disease. The rearrangement joins TRBV11-2 to TRBJ2-3, with 10 nucleotides matching TRBD1. Sequenced sample: peripheral blood. CDR3 sequence: CASSSRDRGGTDTQYF. The CDR3, as DNA: TGTGCCAGCAGCAGCCGGGACAGGGGTGGCACAGATACGCAGTATTTT.